This T cell receptor (beta chain) is from a study of neoadjuvant anti-PD-1 for oral cavity cancer (dated by TCRdb to the early 2020s). Concerning the study at large: Before undergoing curative-intent surgical resection, most patients got three to four biweekly nivolumab doses at 3 mg/kg. Patients without progression received a fourth nivolumab dose around day 43 and underwent definitive surgical resection on days 50-56. Patients with complete response, partial response or stable disease by RECIST 1.1 were defined as responders, whereas patients with progression were defined as non-responders. The parent correlative cohort had approximately twelve patients and a response rate of roughly 32%. The full study reports these points: The TCR analyses had only three patients in each response group, and the authors called for validation in larger cohorts. Within PBMCs, T cell clonality (Gini index) was significantly higher in non-responders than responders after neoadjuvant nivolumab. A higher pretreatment blood Treg/Th17 ratio correlated with both higher pretreatment blood TCRbeta clonality and lower post-treatment tumor TCRbeta clonality.

This specimen's time point label, interpreted: before neoadjuvant nivolumab. None of the patients had received prior systemic or radiation treatment, and all were newly diagnosed with stage II-IVA oral cavity squamous cell carcinoma. The cohort was composed of patients with HPV-negative, locally advanced oral cavity squamous cell carcinoma. No culture maintenance or expansion was done, as the peripheral blood mononuclear cells went straight to analysis. The samples were obtained from a longitudinal correlative study of a single-arm phase II trial testing neoadjuvant nivolumab in oral cavity squamous cell carcinoma. Subject-matched pre- and post-treatment PBMCs and tumors from three responders and three non-responders underwent genomic DNA-based TCRbeta sequencing. Peripheral blood mononuclear cells were collected before nivolumab treatment and were collected again after treatment, at the time of surgery. The Maxwell RSC DNA from Cells kit was used to isolate genomic DNA from PBMCs.

Taken from the germline V gene, the CDR1 and CDR2 loops are SGHRS and YFSETQ. Here V drops 4 bases and J drops 0 bases, and the junction holds 7 bases not matched to any gene. There are 16 amino acids in the CDR3, from cysteine to phenylalanine inclusive. The sequence is cut down to CDR3 DNA, 48 bases in frame from base 1. This clone was seen a handful of times. This clone's antigen is unknown. No quality values exist for individual bases; no much larger clone is one base distant. For deep sequencing, PBMC libraries mostly used around 0.45 ug of input genomic DNA, with six replicates for each sample. Following the manufacturer's instructions, the team built TCRbeta libraries using the immunoSEQ hsTCRbeta kit. An Illumina NovaSeq 6000 S4 flow cell was used to sequence the final libraries, which had first been combined to 3 nM. The authors' pipeline ran thus. The immunoSEQ Analyzer handled quality control and preprocessing of the raw data. The analysis was restricted to productive rearrangements, with each unique CDR3 amino acid sequence defining a clonotype. Repertoire clonality was estimated as the Gini-Simpson index, which was calculated using the R package tcR. Gini indices were compared with Student's t test, and associations with tumor size change were assessed by Pearson correlation. Sourced from immuneACCESS, this table was stored by TCRdb with only in-frame sequences that have V and J called. A share of the clones is absent; for the studies checked, an unresolved V gene accounts for under half, and the remainder has no known explanation. That table is the source of V, J and clone size, and D and trimming were worked out from the DNA. The sample table shows over 10,000 clones, and around three fifths are seen once. The ten largest clones take up 2% to 3% of the sample.

The TCR originated in a person aged 35-79 years with oral cavity squamous cell carcinoma. The sequencing here drew on PBMCs, taken before nivolumab (anti-PD-1) treatment. This receptor chain uses TRBV5-1 and TRBJ1-3; TRBD1 agrees with 7 junctional bases. Read as DNA, the sequence is TGCGCCAGCAGCCTGACAGGGATCCTCTCTGGAAACACCATATATTTT. It specifies CASSLTGILSGNTIYF.